Listed here are 20 T cell receptor beta chains from one sample, sequenced in a study of T-cell memory formation after mild COVID-19. TCRdb re-derived calls from the 5' RACE reads in MiXCR, one entry per CDR3 protein. The data show about 340,000 distinct CDR3 sequences, 10% to 15% seen once. The sequenced sample was PBMCs or a T cell subset sorted from them (not recorded which). The receptor source for this set is a man between 18 and 29 years old who had mild COVID-19 (a few samples of this study predate the infection). Cell type and time point are not known.

This clonotype was seen ten or more times. V is TRBV7-9 and J is TRBJ1-4; no reliable D call. Germline loops: CDR1 SEHNR, CDR2 FQNEAQ (reference sequence). Trimming took off 5 bases at V and 8 bases at J, with 12 bases between the two ends. CDR3 length: 13 amino acids. CDR3 in amino acids: CASSPGMEEKLFF. DNA of the CDR3: TGTGCCAGCAGCCCCGGTATGGAAGAAAAACTGTTTTTT. Together with reference TRBV7-9 and TRBJ1-4, the CDR3 gives the full variable domain: DTGVSQNPRHKITKRGQNVTFRCDPISEHNRLYWYRQTLGQGPEFLTYFQNEAQLEKSRLLSDRFSAERPKGSFSTLEIQRTEQGDSAMYLCASSPGMEEKLFFGSGTQLSVL.

The chain uses TRBV7-2 and TRBJ2-3; the D is unclear. Germline-derived CDR1 and CDR2 are SGHTA and FQGNSA. The CDR3 consists of 12 residues. V was clipped by 4 bases and J by 4 bases, with 6 bases between them. The CDR3 DNA follows: TGTGCCAGCAGCTCCAAGTCAGATACGCAGTATTTT. This encodes CASSSKSDTQYF.

This clonotype occurred many times. The genes are TRBV7-9 and TRBJ2-7, with D unresolved. CDR1 SEHNR and CDR2 FQNEAQ come from the germline V gene (reference sequence). This CDR3 region has 13 residues. Trimming shortened V by 5 bases and J by 0 bases, and 8 bases separated the two germline ends. CDR3 in amino acids: CASSLGYSYEQYF. The CDR3 coding sequence is TGTGCCAGCAGCCTAGGTTACTCCTACGAGCAGTACTTC. Full variable domain (outside the CDR3, taken from reference TRBV7-9 and TRBJ2-7): DTGVSQNPRHKITKRGQNVTFRCDPISEHNRLYWYRQTLGQGPEFLTYFQNEAQLEKSRLLSDRFSAERPKGSFSTLEIQRTEQGDSAMYLCASSLGYSYEQYFGPGTRLTVT.

The rearrangement joins TRBV19 to TRBJ1-2; D remains ambiguous. The CDR3 spans 15 residues. Germline CDR1 is LNHDA and CDR2 is SQIVND (reference sequence). Trimming took off 6 bases at V and 4 bases at J, with 18 bases between the two ends. CDR3 nucleotide sequence: TGTGCCAGTAGACCAGGAACAGCCGGTTTCTATGGCTACACCTTC. Protein sequence: CASRPGTAGFYGYTF.

V is TRBV4-1 and J is TRBJ1-1; D is unclear. V gave up 1 base and J gave up 3 bases, with 12 bases separating them. The CDR3 totals 15 residues. Germline CDR1 MGHRA, CDR2 YSYEKL. CDR3 amino acids: CASSQGEQLDTEAFF. The CDR3 bases are TGCGCCAGCAGCCAAGGGGAACAGCTGGACACTGAAGCTTTCTTT.

This chain links TRBV6-1 with TRBJ2-1; TRBD1 aligns across 8 bases. The junction had 3 bases not matched to a gene; V was cut back by 6 bases and J by 2 bases. Germline V CDR1 and CDR2: MNHNS, SASEGT. This CDR3 comprises 14 residues. CDR3 sequence reads: CASSRQGTYNEQFF. CDR3 nucleotides: TGTGCCAGCAGCAGACAGGGGACCTACAATGAGCAGTTCTTC.

The rearrangement joins TRBV7-8 to TRBJ2-4; D perhaps matches TRBD2 (6 bases). This CDR3 contains 16 residues. Germline lookup yields CDR1 SGHVS and CDR2 FQNEAQ. V was pared by 1 base and J by 0 bases, with 10 bases between. The CDR3 protein is CASSLERGLAKNIQYF. The CDR3 DNA is TGTGCCAGCAGCTTAGAAAGGGGACTAGCCAAAAACATTCAGTACTTC.

There are a few counts of this clonotype. This chain links TRBV20-1 with TRBJ1-6; D is uncertain. Germline CDR1 reads DFQATT; CDR2 reads SNEGSKA (reference sequence). The CDR3 covers 13 residues. The germline V and J ends were trimmed by 3 bases and 7 bases, with 10 bases remaining between them. In nucleotides, the CDR3 is TGCAGTGCTAGCGAAGGGAGGAATTCACCCCTCCACTTT. As protein: CSASEGRNSPLHF.

The rearrangement joins TRBV19 to TRBJ2-1, with TRBD2 matching 12 bases. The CDR3 runs 15 residues. From germline, CDR1 is LNHDA and CDR2 SQIVND (reference sequence). The junction had 4 bases not matched to a gene; V was cut back by 4 bases and J by 6 bases. Written as DNA, the CDR3 is TGTGCCAGTAGTAGACTAGCGGGGGTATCCAATGAGCAGTTCTTC. This gives the protein CASSRLAGVSNEQFF.

This clonotype came up a few times. The rearrangement links TRBV6-5 to TRBJ2-1; D is ambiguous. Germline-derived CDR1 and CDR2 are MNHEY and SVGAGI. Trimming left V 0 bases short and J 10 bases short, with 10 bases between. The CDR3 loop spans 13 amino acids. CDR3: CASSYSWPGEQFF. The DNA of the CDR3 is TGTGCCAGCAGTTACTCCTGGCCCGGCGAGCAGTTCTTC.

J is TRBJ2-7 and V is TRBV29-1; tentatively, D is TRBD2 (6 bases). This CDR3 comprises 14 residues. The V gene's germline CDR1 is SQVTM and CDR2 ANQGSEA. V shed 6 bases and J shed 5 bases, with 20 bases lying between them. The CDR3 bases are TGCAGCGTCGGCGGGGTAGGGGCGCGGCACGAGCAGTACTTC. This gives the protein CSVGGVGARHEQYF.

This clonotype was observed a few times. The chain employs TRBV7-2 and TRBJ1-2; TRBD1 matches at 9 bases. Per germline, CDR1 SGHTA and CDR2 FQGNSA. Losses at the gene ends were 5 bases for V and 8 bases for J; bases not matched to a gene: 12. This CDR3 region has 15 residues. For the CDR3, the DNA is TGTGCCAGCAGCGGAAGGATACAGGGGGCGCAAGGCTACACCTTC. Encoded protein: CASSGRIQGAQGYTF.

This clonotype was observed at least ten times. The CDR3 DNA follows: TGTGCCACCAGTGATCGTGCGGGGGGCCCGAAAGAGACCCAGTACTTC. It encodes CATSDRAGGPKETQYF. The V call is TRBV24-1, the J call TRBJ2-5, with 8 positions matching TRBD2. Per the germline V gene, CDR1 is KGHDR and CDR2 is SFDVKD. This CDR3 is 16 amino acids long. After removal of 3 bases from V and 3 bases from J, the junction contained 8 bases not matched to a gene.

This clonotype appeared a few times. J is TRBJ2-7 and V is TRBV29-1; 11 bases are a match to TRBD2. From germline, CDR1 is SQVTM and CDR2 ANQGSEA. V lost 7 bases and J lost 7; bases outside the gene matches: 9. There are 13 residues in the CDR3. The CDR3 here is CSALSGGAGEQYF. Here the CDR3 DNA reads TGCAGCGCACTTAGCGGGGGGGCCGGTGAGCAGTACTTC.

This clonotype was counted only a few times. The chain joins TRBV5-6 to TRBJ2-2, with 7 positions matching TRBD1. Germline V gives CDR1 SGHDT, CDR2 YYEEEE. Trimming cost V 4 bases and J 7 bases; bases outside gene matches: 10. There are 15 residues in the CDR3. In DNA, the CDR3 is TGTGCCAGCAGCAACCTCGACAGGGTAAACGGGGAGCTGTTTTTT. Its translation is CASSNLDRVNGELFF.

The V call is TRBV5-1, the J call TRBJ1-1, with D perhaps TRBD1 (5 bases). Trimming took off 4 bases at V and 4 bases at J, with 8 bases between the two ends. Germline CDR1 and CDR2: SGHRS and YFSETQ. The CDR3 consists of 12 residues. The CDR3 is CASSITGTEAFF. In nucleotides, the CDR3 is TGCGCCAGCAGCATTACAGGCACTGAAGCTTTCTTT.

The chain combines TRBV6-5 with TRBJ1-6; D is undetermined. Per the germline V gene, CDR1 is MNHEY and CDR2 is SVGAGI. V gave up 2 bases and J gave up 7 bases, with 6 bases separating them. The CDR3 spans 13 residues. The CDR3 reads CASSYLSNSPLHF. The CDR3 DNA is TGTGCCAGCAGTTACCTTTCGAATTCACCCCTCCACTTT.

J is TRBJ2-7 and V is TRBV4-3; D call uncertain. The V gene lost 0 bases and the J gene lost 3 bases, with 9 bases spanning the gap. Germline V gene lookup returns CDR1 LGHNA and CDR2 YSLEER. The CDR3 extends over 14 amino acids. Written as DNA, the CDR3 is TGCGCCAGCAGCCAAGATAGTCGGCTCTACGAGCAGTACTTC. It yields the protein CASSQDSRLYEQYF.

This clonotype was seen more than once but under ten times. The chain couples TRBV4-2 to TRBJ1-5, with D perhaps TRBD1 (6 bases). The length of the CDR3 is 15 residues. The V and J ends lost 0 bases and 9 bases respectively, with 15 bases between them. The germline V gene has CDR1 LGHNA and CDR2 YNFKEQ. The chain's CDR3 is CASSQEEGVFGPQHF. CDR3 nucleotides: TGTGCCAGCAGCCAAGAGGAGGGGGTTTTCGGGCCCCAGCATTTT.

This clonotype was recorded at least ten times. The gene calls are TRBV11-2 and TRBJ2-3, with D perhaps TRBD1 (6 bases). Germline CDR1 reads SGHAT; CDR2 reads FQNNGV. Trimming removed 1 base at V and 2 bases at J, with 10 bases between. The CDR3 totals 15 residues. The CDR3 DNA reads as TGTGCCAGCAGCTTAGTGGGGGCCCTCACAGATACGCAGTATTTT. It codes for CASSLVGALTDTQYF. The complete variable domain, with remaining parts taken from reference TRBV11-2 and TRBJ2-3, reads EAGVAQSPRYKIIEKRQSVAFWCNPISGHATLYWYQQILGQGPKLLIQFQNNGVVDDSQLPKDRFSAERLKGVDSTLKIQPAKLEDSAVYLCASSLVGALTDTQYFGPGTRLTVL.